The rows below give T cell receptor beta chains drawn from one sample of a study of T-cell memory formation after mild COVID-19. In TCRdb, the 5' RACE reads were re-called with MiXCR into one record per CDR3 protein. In the table there are 380,000 or so distinct CDR3 sequences, approximately 13% of which are singletons. The sequenced sample consisted of PBMCs or a T cell subset sorted from them (not recorded which). The receptors were gathered from a man younger than 30 who had mild COVID-19 (a few samples of this study predate the infection). Cell type and time point are not known. The CDR3 runs from the conserved cysteine through the conserved F or W. The order of the fields is clone size, D gene, V gene, J gene, CDR3 protein, CDR3 DNA. D genes are given only for firm matches. Some rows mark clone size as missing; the rest say once, few, many or name a class of expanded clone.

>many|.|TRBV5-6|TRBJ1-1
CASSLAPGRWHTEAFF
TGTGCCAGCAGCTTGGCCCCTGGCAGGTGGCACACTGAAGCTTTCTTT
>many|TRBD1|TRBV4-3|TRBJ1-2
CASSQDWQGAVNYGYTF
TGCGCCAGCAGCCAAGATTGGCAGGGGGCTGTAAACTATGGCTACACCTTC
>few|.|TRBV5-1|TRBJ1-6
CASSLARTHNSPLHF
TGCGCCAGCAGCTTGGCCAGGACACATAATTCACCCCTCCACTTT
>many|.|TRBV7-9|TRBJ1-1
CASTRDGTFTEAFF
TGTGCCAGCACCCGGGACGGGACCTTCACTGAAGCTTTCTTT
>few|.|TRBV7-9|TRBJ1-5
CASSLSFREDQPQHF
TGTGCCAGCAGCTTATCGTTCAGGGAGGATCAGCCCCAGCATTTT
>.|TRBD1|TRBV12-3/TRBV12-4|TRBJ2-7
CASISGTGSYEQYF
TGTGCCAGCATCTCCGGGACAGGCTCCTACGAGCAGTACTTC
>few|.|TRBV4-1|TRBJ2-7
CASSRTPAAIRVDEQYF
TGCGCCAGCAGCCGAACCCCGGCGGCCATAAGAGTCGACGAGCAGTACTTC
>few|.|TRBV4-1|TRBJ2-2
CASSLTHITGELFF
TGCGCCAGCAGCCTAACGCACATCACCGGGGAGCTGTTTTTT
>many|TRBD1|TRBV5-1|TRBJ2-5
CASSGTGEGTQYF
TGCGCCAGCAGCGGGACAGGTGAAGGGACCCAGTACTTC
>.|.|TRBV4-1|TRBJ2-3
CASSQDQGPTDTQYF
TGCGCCAGCAGCCAAGATCAGGGGCCCACAGATACGCAGTATTTT
>few|TRBD2|TRBV27|TRBJ2-3
CASLMGGPDTQYF
TGTGCCAGCCTCATGGGAGGGCCAGATACGCAGTATTTT
>few|.|TRBV9|TRBJ2-1
CASSPGGPRPNEQFF
TGTGCCAGCAGCCCAGGAGGGCCACGACCCAATGAGCAGTTCTTC
>.|TRBD1|TRBV7-9|TRBJ1-5
CASSLAPIGTGRNQPQHF
TGTGCCAGCAGCTTAGCCCCGATTGGGACAGGGCGGAATCAGCCCCAGCATTTT
>.|TRBD2|TRBV12-3/TRBV12-4|TRBJ2-1
CASSFPTRARAGTSGGSYNEQFF
TGTGCCAGCAGTTTTCCTACCAGGGCGAGAGCCGGGACTAGCGGGGGCTCCTACAATGAGCAGTTCTTC
>few|TRBD2|TRBV4-2|TRBJ2-5
CASSQVAGGWETQYF
TGTGCCAGCAGCCAAGTTGCGGGGGGGTGGGAGACCCAGTACTTC
>.|.|TRBV18|TRBJ2-4
CASSRSSDLSIQYF
TGTGCCAGCTCACGTAGTAGTGATCTTAGCATTCAGTACTTC
>.|TRBD2|TRBV7-9|TRBJ2-3
CASSSGLAGSSTDTQYF
TGTGCCAGCAGCTCTGGACTAGCGGGGTCTAGCACAGATACGCAGTATTTT
>few|.|TRBV6-5|TRBJ1-6
CASSPPNERRNNSPLHF
TGTGCCAGCAGCCCGCCGAACGAACGTAGAAATAATTCACCCCTCCACTTT
>.|.|TRBV11-2|TRBJ2-7
CASSPGRLGNYEQYF
TGTGCCAGCAGCCCTGGTCGGCTCGGGAACTACGAGCAGTACTTC
>.|.|TRBV20-1|TRBJ1-2
CSAPTRGGGNGYTF
TGCAGTGCTCCGACCCGTGGAGGGGGTAACGGCTACACCTTC
>.|TRBD1|TRBV7-9|TRBJ2-1
CASSPRTGDGNEQFF
TGTGCCAGCAGCCCAAGGACAGGGGACGGGAATGAGCAGTTCTTC
>few|.|TRBV7-9|TRBJ2-6
CASSLAAGANVLTF
TGTGCCAGCAGCTTAGCCGCTGGGGCCAACGTCCTGACTTTC
>few|TRBD1|TRBV9|TRBJ1-1
CASSPGDRVFTEAFF
TGTGCCAGCAGCCCCGGGGACAGGGTGTTCACTGAAGCTTTCTTT
>few|.|TRBV19|TRBJ1-1
CASRLVGTPNTEAFF
TGTGCCAGTAGACTCGTCGGGACACCCAACACTGAAGCTTTCTTT
>few|TRBD1|TRBV12-3/TRBV12-4|TRBJ1-6
CASSEQGTDSPLHF
TGTGCCAGCAGTGAACAGGGGACGGATTCACCCCTCCACTTT
>.|.|TRBV10-3|TRBJ2-1
CAISEPRGGGQQNEQFF
TGTGCCATCAGTGAGCCTAGAGGAGGGGGACAGCAGAATGAGCAGTTCTTC
>.|.|TRBV5-1|TRBJ2-2
CASSLKEPGRPNTGELFF
TGCGCCAGCAGCTTAAAAGAACCGGGACGGCCGAACACCGGGGAGCTGTTTTTT
>few|TRBD2|TRBV20-1|TRBJ2-3
CSARQSGVYTQYF
TGCAGTGCTAGACAGAGCGGGGTTTATACGCAGTATTTT
>many|.|TRBV5-1|TRBJ1-6
CASSFESSYNSPLHF
TGCGCCAGCAGCTTCGAGAGCTCCTATAATTCACCCCTCCACTTT
>.|TRBD1|TRBV4-1|TRBJ2-5
CASSRVTGGGQETQYF
TGCGCCAGCAGCCGAGTGACAGGGGGCGGACAAGAGACCCAGTACTTC
>.|TRBD1|TRBV6-2/TRBV6-3|TRBJ2-7
CASSRLGQGAYEQYF
TGTGCCAGCAGCCGCCTGGGACAGGGGGCGTACGAGCAGTACTTC
>.|.|TRBV4-1|TRBJ2-3
CASSRSSRGRADTQYF
TGCGCCAGCAGCCGAAGCTCAAGGGGTAGGGCAGATACGCAGTATTTT
>few|.|TRBV12-3/TRBV12-4|TRBJ2-2
CASITGQEGRELFF
TGTGCCAGCATTACCGGACAGGAGGGCCGGGAGCTGTTTTTT
>few|TRBD2|TRBV7-2|TRBJ2-1
CASSLGGLAGWVEQFF
TGTGCCAGCAGCTTAGGGGGACTAGCGGGGTGGGTTGAGCAGTTCTTC
>.|.|TRBV20-1|TRBJ1-4
CSANQGKEKLFF
TGCAGTGCTAATCAGGGGAAGGAAAAACTGTTTTTT
>.|.|TRBV7-7|TRBJ2-6
CASSRAPGANVLTF
TGTGCCAGCAGCAGGGCTCCTGGGGCCAACGTCCTGACTTTC
>few|.|TRBV6-5|TRBJ2-2
CASGTALQGTGELFF
TGTGCCTCCGGCACTGCGCTGCAAGGCACCGGGGAGCTGTTTTTT
>once|.|TRBV4-1|TRBJ2-5
CASALMTGPWTQYF
TGCGCCTCAGCCCTCATGACAGGTCCATGGACCCAGTACTTC
>few|.|TRBV4-3|TRBJ1-3
CASSQDWSAGNTIYF
TGCGCCAGCAGCCAAGATTGGTCCGCTGGAAACACCATATATTTT
>few|TRBD1|TRBV9|TRBJ1-2
CASSGPGTGGFGYTF
TGTGCCAGCAGCGGTCCCGGGACAGGGGGCTTTGGCTACACCTTC
>.|TRBD2|TRBV5-1|TRBJ2-7
CASSEVAGGIYEQYF
TGCGCCAGCAGCGAAGTAGCGGGGGGAATTTACGAGCAGTACTTC
>many|.|TRBV28|TRBJ2-3
CACIEGGVTDTQYF
TGTGCCTGCATCGAGGGCGGGGTCACAGATACGCAGTATTTT
>few|TRBD2|TRBV4-2|TRBJ2-5
CASSQVGTSDQRETQYF
TGTGCCAGCAGCCAAGTCGGGACTAGCGACCAGCGGGAGACCCAGTACTTC
>.|TRBD1|TRBV7-2|TRBJ2-4
CASSQGAGRNIQYF
TGTGCCAGCAGCCAGGGGGCGGGGCGGAACATTCAGTACTTC
>few|.|TRBV4-1|TRBJ2-7
CASSESQGGISYEQYF
TGCGCCAGCAGCGAATCGCAAGGGGGAATATCCTACGAGCAGTACTTC